This T cell receptor (beta chain) is from a study of regulatory T cells in long-lasting Graves disease. The table lists this clonotype with many counts. Combining iRepertoire HTBI primers with Arm-PCR of CDR3 regions, the authors built TCR beta libraries. TCRdb used MiXCR to reprocess the multiplex PCR reads, holding one entry per CDR3 protein. The repertoire holds hundreds of thousands of distinct CDR3 sequences, with about 15% as singletons. Germline V lookup: CDR1 LGHNT, CDR2 FRNRAP. The CDR3 sequence is 18 residues long. The V gene lost 2 bases and the J gene lost 2 bases, with 19 bases spanning the gap. Sample time point: newly diagnosed GD, antithyroid drugs for less than 3 months. Generation of the TCR library employed RNA extracted from PBMCs. This sample also appeared in a second study, on T cells in Graves' hyperthyroidism and ophthalmopathy.

The genes are TRBV12-5 and TRBJ2-1, with D hard to call. The sequence was obtained from a woman aged 40 to 50 with Graves disease. The sample was peripheral blood mononuclear cells (PBMCs), taken at new diagnosis, from a patient treated with antithyroid drugs. The DNA of the CDR3 is TGTGCTAGTGGTTTGAGGCTAGGCCTTTGGGTGACCTACAATGAGCAGTTCTTC. Translation: CASGLRLGLWVTYNEQFF.